This TCR beta chain was sequenced during a study of cytomegalovirus exposure and HLA in healthy donors. The wider study: Earlier results showed roughly 110 million unique TCR beta sequences derived from roughly 180 million T cells.

13 Jbeta primers and 60 Vbeta primers were used for the PCR. Clones were sequenced by immunoSEQ multiplex PCR, and TCRdb holds only the in-frame ones, with some missing. In total, the table holds approximately 110,000 clones. As to this clone: Its antigen is unknown.

The CDR3 has 19 amino acids. Trimming took 0 bases from V and 4 from J, leaving 22 bases between them. The V gene's germline CDR1 is SGHDN and CDR2 FVKESK. Study findings and constraints: For presence/absence analyses, sequencing depth was assumed to be roughly uniform across donors. Several top significant clusters appeared, in a later analysis, to be linked to common viral pathogens.

The chain combines TRBV14 with TRBJ2-1; possibly TRBD2 for D (6 bases). Sequenced input: PBMCs. This sequence originates from a man aged 50 to 59 in good health and CMV-seronegative. CDR3 region: CASSQDPLRGFWEYNEQFF. The DNA of the CDR3 is TGTGCCAGCAGCCAAGATCCGCTACGGGGGTTTTGGGAGTACAATGAGCAGTTCTTC.